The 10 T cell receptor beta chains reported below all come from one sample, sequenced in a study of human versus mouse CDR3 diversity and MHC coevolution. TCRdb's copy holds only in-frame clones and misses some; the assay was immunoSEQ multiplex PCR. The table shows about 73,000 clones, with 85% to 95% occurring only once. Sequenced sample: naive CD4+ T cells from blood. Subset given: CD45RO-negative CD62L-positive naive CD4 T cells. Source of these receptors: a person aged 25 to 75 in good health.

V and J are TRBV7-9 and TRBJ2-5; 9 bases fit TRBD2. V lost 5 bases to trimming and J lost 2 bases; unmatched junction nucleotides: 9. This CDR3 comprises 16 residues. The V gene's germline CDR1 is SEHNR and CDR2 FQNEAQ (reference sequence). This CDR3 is CASSPNVGLAQETQYF. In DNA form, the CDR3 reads TGTGCCAGCAGCCCGAATGTGGGACTAGCTCAAGAGACCCAGTACTTC.

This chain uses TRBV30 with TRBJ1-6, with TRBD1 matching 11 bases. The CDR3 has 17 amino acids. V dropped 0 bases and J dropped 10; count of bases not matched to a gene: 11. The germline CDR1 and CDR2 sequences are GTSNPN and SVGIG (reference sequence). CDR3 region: CAWSVAGTGGQYSPLHF. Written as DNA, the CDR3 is TGTGCCTGGAGTGTTGCCGGGACAGGGGGTCAGTACTCACCCCTCCACTTT.

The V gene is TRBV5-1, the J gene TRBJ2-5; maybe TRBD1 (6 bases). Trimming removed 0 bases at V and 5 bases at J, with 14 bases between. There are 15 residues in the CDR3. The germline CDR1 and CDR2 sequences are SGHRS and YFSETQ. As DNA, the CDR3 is TGCGCCAGCAGCTTGGACAGGGTGGTGGCGGAGACCCAGTACTTC. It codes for CASSLDRVVAETQYF.

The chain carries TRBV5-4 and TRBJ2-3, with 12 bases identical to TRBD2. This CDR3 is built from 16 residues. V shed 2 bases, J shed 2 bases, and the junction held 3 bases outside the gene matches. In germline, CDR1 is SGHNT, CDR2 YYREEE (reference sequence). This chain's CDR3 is CASSLGLAGITDTQYF. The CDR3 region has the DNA TGTGCCAGCAGCTTAGGACTAGCGGGGATCACAGATACGCAGTATTTT.

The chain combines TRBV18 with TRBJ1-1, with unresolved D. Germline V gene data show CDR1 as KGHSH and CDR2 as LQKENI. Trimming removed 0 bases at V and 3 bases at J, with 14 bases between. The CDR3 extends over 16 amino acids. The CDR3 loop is CASSPPTGNLHTEAFF. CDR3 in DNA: TGTGCCAGCTCACCACCGACCGGGAACCTGCACACTGAAGCTTTCTTT.

CDR3 DNA sequence: TGCGCCAGCAGTGGGGATGGGAGGGAGACCCAGTACTTC. Translated: CASSGDGRETQYF. The gene calls are TRBV4-1 and TRBJ2-5; TRBD2 is a possible D gene (6 bases). The CDR3 covers 13 residues. The germline V gene encodes CDR1 MGHRA and CDR2 YSYEKL. The ends were cut back, 6 bases at V and 5 bases at J, with 13 bases in the middle.

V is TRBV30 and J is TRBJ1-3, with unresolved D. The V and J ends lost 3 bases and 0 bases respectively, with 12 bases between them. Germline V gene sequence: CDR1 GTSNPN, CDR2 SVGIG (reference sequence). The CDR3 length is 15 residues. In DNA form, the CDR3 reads TGTGCCTGGAGACAGCTCCCTTCCTCTGGAAACACCATATATTTT. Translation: CAWRQLPSSGNTIYF.

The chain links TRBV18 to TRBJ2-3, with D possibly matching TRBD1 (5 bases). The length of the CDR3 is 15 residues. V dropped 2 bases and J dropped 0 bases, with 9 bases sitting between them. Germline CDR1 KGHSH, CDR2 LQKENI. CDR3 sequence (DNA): TGTGCCAGCTCACCAAGGGGATCTAGCACAGATACGCAGTATTTT. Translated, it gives CASSPRGSSTDTQYF. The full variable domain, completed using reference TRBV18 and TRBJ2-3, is NAGVMQNPRHLVRRRGQEARLRCSPMKGHSHVYWYRQLPEEGLKFMVYLQKENIIDESGMPKERFSAEFPKEGPSILRIQQVVRGDSAAYFCASSPRGSSTDTQYFGPGTRLTVL.

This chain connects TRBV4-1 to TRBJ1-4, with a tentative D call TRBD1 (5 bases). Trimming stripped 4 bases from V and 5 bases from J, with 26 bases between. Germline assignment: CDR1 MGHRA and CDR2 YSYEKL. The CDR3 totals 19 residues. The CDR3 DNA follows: TGCGCCAGCAGCCCTACACCGGGACTCGGCCGTAGGGTCAATGAAAAACTGTTTTTT. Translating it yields CASSPTPGLGRRVNEKLFF.

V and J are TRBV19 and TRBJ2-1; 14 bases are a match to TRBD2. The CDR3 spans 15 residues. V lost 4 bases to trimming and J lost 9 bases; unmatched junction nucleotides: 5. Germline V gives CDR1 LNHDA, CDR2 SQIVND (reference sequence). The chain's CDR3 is CASSRLAGGLSEQFF. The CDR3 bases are TGTGCCAGTAGTAGACTAGCGGGGGGGCTGAGTGAGCAGTTCTTC.